The 18 T cell receptor beta chains below were found in one sample sequenced in a study of CD8 T cells in Susac syndrome. With random hexamers, roughly 0.45 to 1 ug RNA was reverse transcribed. Using its own MiXCR run on the immunoSEQ multiplex PCR reads, TCRdb lists one record per CDR3 protein. The data show hundreds of thousands of distinct CDR3 sequences, with over 90% seen just once and 0.15% held by the top ten. Source material: CD4+ T cells from PBMCs. These receptor sequences come from a human donor with Susac syndrome.

The rearrangement uses TRBV6-2 or TRBV6-3 and TRBJ2-3; a possible D gene is TRBD2 (6 bases). The CDR3 totals 14 residues. Germline CDR1 MNHEY, CDR2 SVGEGT. V was cut by 7 bases and J by 1 base, with 12 bases left in between. CDR3 in amino acids: CASTRGVGTDTQYF. DNA of the CDR3: TGTGCCAGCACACGCGGGGTTGGCACAGATACGCAGTATTTT.

This clonotype was recorded only once. The chain links TRBV20-1 to TRBJ1-5; TRBD1 matches 11 bases. The CDR3 runs 14 residues. Trimming took 5 bases from V and 6 from J; bases not matched to a gene: 6. Germline assignment: CDR1 DFQATT and CDR2 SNEGSKA (reference sequence). The CDR3 nucleotides are TGCAGTGCTGAGGACAGGGGGCTAGGTCAGCCCCAGCATTTT. This sequence encodes CSAEDRGLGQPQHF.

CDR3 nucleotides: TGTGCCAGCACCCCAACTCGCCTGGGGTCTGAGCAGTTCTTC. It encodes CASTPTRLGSEQFF. This chain joins TRBV12-3 or TRBV12-4 and TRBJ2-1; D ambiguous. This CDR3 has 14 residues. Trimming took off 7 bases at V and 9 bases at J, with 19 bases between the two ends.

This clonotype was recorded a few times. V is TRBV7-6 and J is TRBJ1-2; the match to TRBD1 covers 9 bases. The V and J ends lost 2 bases and 4 bases, in that order; junction bases with no gene match: 2. Germline V gives CDR1 SGHVS, CDR2 FNYEAQ. CDR3 length equals 14 residues. CDR3 region: CASSLSTGGYGYTF. CDR3 DNA sequence: TGTGCCAGCAGCTTATCGACAGGGGGCTATGGCTACACCTTC.

DNA of the CDR3: TGTGCCAGTAGTATCATCGGCAGGGATCAGCCCCAGCATTTT. This codes for CASSIIGRDQPQHF. The chain joins TRBV19 to TRBJ1-5; possibly TRBD1 for D (5 bases). V was pared by 3 bases and J by 5 bases, with 11 bases between. Germline V gives CDR1 LNHDA, CDR2 SQIVND (reference sequence). The CDR3 is 14 residues long.

The V and J genes are TRBV19 and TRBJ1-5, with D possibly TRBD1 on 5 matching bases. The CDR3 length is 14 residues. The ends were cut back, 0 bases at V and 10 bases at J, with 13 bases in the middle. In germline, CDR1 is LNHDA, CDR2 SQIVND (reference sequence). The DNA of the CDR3 is TGTGCCAGTAGTATAGAGTCCACAGGTCCTCCCCAGCATTTT. Residues: CASSIESTGPPQHF.

The CDR3 DNA is TGTGCCATCAGTGACTCGGGCGTCAACACTGAAGCTTTCTTT. The encoded protein is CAISDSGVNTEAFF. J is TRBJ1-1 and V is TRBV10-3; D is unclear. The V end was cut by 3 bases, the J end by 2 bases, with 10 bases between. CDR3 size: 14 residues. Per germline, CDR1 ENHRY and CDR2 SYGVKD.

The chain carries TRBV25-1 and TRBJ2-7, with unresolved D. The ends were cut back, 1 base at V and 2 bases at J, with 9 bases in the middle. The germline V gene encodes CDR1 MGHDK and CDR2 SYGVNS. CDR3 length: 14 residues. The CDR3 DNA reads TGTGCCAGCAGTGAATGGAGAGCACCCTACGAGCAGTACTTC. This gives the protein CASSEWRAPYEQYF.

The chain is built from TRBV7-3 and TRBJ2-2, with TRBD1 as a possible D gene (5 bases). Germline V gene lookup returns CDR1 SGHTA and CDR2 FQGTGA. The CDR3 consists of 14 residues. Deletions cut 4 bases from V and 6 bases from J, with 12 bases between. The CDR3 loop reads CASSSLGASGELFF. The CDR3 bases are TGTGCCAGCAGCTCCCTAGGGGCATCCGGGGAGCTGTTTTTT.

V and J are TRBV20-1 and TRBJ2-7; 9 bases align to TRBD1. CDR3 length: 13 amino acids. Per the germline V gene, CDR1 is DFQATT and CDR2 is SNEGSKA (reference sequence). V lost 5 bases to trimming and J lost 3 bases; unmatched junction nucleotides: 5. The CDR3: CSAPGTGFYEQYF. The CDR3 DNA reads TGCAGTGCTCCCGGGACAGGGTTCTACGAGCAGTACTTC.

The rearrangement joins TRBV27 to TRBJ1-2; D uncertain. Germline V gene data show CDR1 as MNHEY and CDR2 as SMNVEV (reference sequence). This CDR3 comprises 11 residues. The V gene lost 6 bases and the J gene lost 4 bases, with 6 bases spanning the gap. CDR3 region: CASRSFYGYTF. CDR3 bases: TGTGCCAGCAGAAGCTTCTATGGCTACACCTTC.

The chain links TRBV7-2 to TRBJ1-1; tentatively, D is TRBD1 (6 bases). Per the germline V gene, CDR1 is SGHTA and CDR2 is FQGNSA. With 4 bases removed from V and 0 bases from J, the gap between germline ends came to 15 bases. CDR3 length equals 16 residues. Here the CDR3 reads CASSYTPGALNTEAFF. The CDR3 nucleotides are TGTGCCAGCAGCTACACCCCAGGGGCTTTGAACACTGAAGCTTTCTTT.

The chain uses TRBV5-1 and TRBJ2-1; TRBD1 agrees at 8 bases. The length of the CDR3 is 15 residues. The J segment lost 4 bases and the V segment lost 0 bases, leaving 3 bases of the junction unmatched. From germline, CDR1 is SGHRS and CDR2 YFSETQ. This chain's CDR3 is CASSLVGQVYNEQFF. For the CDR3, the DNA is TGCGCCAGCAGCTTGGTGGGACAGGTTTACAATGAGCAGTTCTTC.

V usage is TRBV30 and J usage is TRBJ2-7, with D unclear. CDR1 is GTSNPN and CDR2 is SVGIG in the germline V gene (reference sequence). CDR3 length equals 12 residues. V lost 6 bases to trimming and J lost 0 bases, with 9 bases between them. The CDR3 here is CACGDFSYEQYF. CDR3 nucleotides: TGTGCCTGTGGGGATTTCTCCTACGAGCAGTACTTC.

This sequence joins TRBV5-4 and TRBJ2-4; weak D call: TRBD1 (5 bases). V lost 4 bases, J lost 8 bases, and 16 bases lay in between. This CDR3 has 14 residues. Germline V gives CDR1 SGHNT, CDR2 YYREEE (reference sequence). The CDR3 sequence: CASSPPDKTDIQYF. CDR3 in DNA: TGTGCCAGCAGCCCCCCGGACAAGACGGACATTCAGTACTTC.

The CDR3 sequence is CASSLLTGPAFF. The CDR3 coding sequence is TGTGCCAGTAGCCTGCTGACAGGGCCCGCTTTCTTT. The chain couples TRBV19 to TRBJ1-1, with 7 bases fitting TRBD1. The J segment lost 11 bases and the V segment lost 6 bases, leaving 9 bases of the junction unmatched. Germline CDR1 LNHDA, CDR2 SQIVND (reference sequence). The CDR3 sequence is 12 residues long.

The rearrangement links TRBV6-5 to TRBJ1-1; D is unclear. V gave up 0 bases and J gave up 9 bases, with 11 bases separating them. This CDR3 region has 13 residues. Germline CDR1 is MNHEY and CDR2 is SVGAGI. CDR3 residues: CASSYSGETQAFF. Here the CDR3 DNA reads TGTGCCAGCAGTTACTCGGGCGAGACGCAAGCTTTCTTT.

This rearrangement joins TRBV5-1 to TRBJ2-2, with no clear D. The CDR3 has 14 residues. Germline-derived CDR1 and CDR2 are SGHRS and YFSETQ. Trimming removed 7 bases from V and 4 bases from J, with 14 bases in between. CDR3 protein: CASCEQVGTGELFF. The CDR3 DNA sequence: TGCGCCAGCTGCGAGCAGGTTGGCACCGGGGAGCTGTTTTTT.